This is a list of T cell receptor beta chains from one sample in a study of spatial heterogeneity in lung cancer. Each CDR3 protein gets one entry after TCRdb re-called the 5' RACE reads with MiXCR. The sample carries roughly 45,000 distinct CDR3 sequences, around 21% recorded once. The specimen comprised PBMCs, sampled at follow-up. The receptor set was obtained from a female donor with early-stage non-small cell lung cancer. The CDR3 runs from the conserved cysteine through the conserved F or W. The D gene is left open where the match is weak. Expanded clones are given a class, and other clones once, few, many or no size at all.

V gene: TRBV4-2; D gene: -; clone size: few; J gene: TRBJ1-1; CDR3 protein: CASSHPRGNTEAFF; CDR3 DNA: TGTGCCAGCAGCCACCCACGGGGGAACACTGAAGCTTTCTTT
V gene: TRBV19; D gene: -; clone size: -; J gene: TRBJ2-2; CDR3 protein: CASSRLTGNTGELFF; CDR3 DNA: TGTGCCAGTAGTCGCCTCACTGGGAACACCGGGGAGCTGTTTTTT
V gene: TRBV9; D gene: TRBD2; clone size: -; J gene: TRBJ2-3; CDR3 protein: CASTLAGGGTDTQYF; CDR3 DNA: TGTGCCAGCACCCTAGCGGGGGGAGGCACAGATACGCAGTATTTT
V gene: TRBV13; D gene: TRBD2; clone size: -; J gene: TRBJ2-1; CDR3 protein: CASSLVVALGGTYNEQFF; CDR3 DNA: TGTGCCAGCAGCTTAGTAGTGGCACTGGGGGGGACCTACAATGAGCAGTTCTTC
V gene: TRBV12-3/TRBV12-4; D gene: TRBD1; clone size: many; J gene: TRBJ1-5; CDR3 protein: CASSLARGQDQPQHF; CDR3 DNA: TGTGCCAGCAGTTTAGCTAGGGGGCAGGATCAGCCCCAGCATTTT
V gene: TRBV14; D gene: TRBD1; clone size: many; J gene: TRBJ2-3; CDR3 protein: CASSQIVQGEDTQYF; CDR3 DNA: TGTGCCAGCAGCCAAATCGTCCAGGGGGAAGATACGCAGTATTTT
V gene: TRBV20-1; D gene: -; clone size: -; J gene: TRBJ2-1; CDR3 protein: CSARPGVAEQFF; CDR3 DNA: TGCAGTGCTAGACCGGGAGTGGCTGAGCAGTTCTTC
V gene: TRBV5-1; D gene: TRBD2; clone size: -; J gene: TRBJ2-5; CDR3 protein: CASSLALAGQETQYF; CDR3 DNA: TGCGCCAGCAGCTTGGCTCTAGCGGGACAAGAGACCCAGTACTTC
V gene: TRBV7-2; D gene: TRBD1; clone size: many; J gene: TRBJ2-3; CDR3 protein: CASSLQGVADTQYF; CDR3 DNA: TGTGCCAGCAGCTTACAGGGGGTCGCAGATACGCAGTATTTT
V gene: TRBV6-6; D gene: TRBD1; clone size: -; J gene: TRBJ1-2; CDR3 protein: CASSAPGGHGYTF; CDR3 DNA: TGTGCCAGCAGTGCCCCAGGGGGCCATGGCTACACCTTC
V gene: TRBV7-8; D gene: TRBD2; clone size: -; J gene: TRBJ2-1; CDR3 protein: CASSLSGGIYNEQFF; CDR3 DNA: TGTGCCAGCAGTCTTAGCGGGGGTATCTACAATGAGCAGTTCTTC
V gene: TRBV20-1; D gene: -; clone size: few; J gene: TRBJ2-1; CDR3 protein: CSARRGEAYNEQFF; CDR3 DNA: TGCAGTGCTAGACGGGGAGAGGCCTACAATGAGCAGTTCTTC
V gene: TRBV10-3; D gene: TRBD2; clone size: -; J gene: TRBJ2-1; CDR3 protein: CAISGASGGSYNEQFF; CDR3 DNA: TGTGCCATCAGTGGGGCTAGCGGGGGGTCCTACAATGAGCAGTTCTTC
V gene: TRBV5-4; D gene: -; clone size: -; J gene: TRBJ1-4; CDR3 protein: CASSLRGRANEKLFF; CDR3 DNA: TGTGCCAGCAGCTTGAGAGGGCGAGCTAATGAAAAACTGTTTTTT
V gene: TRBV7-2; D gene: -; clone size: medium-sized; J gene: TRBJ1-2; CDR3 protein: CASSFYRRANYGYTF; CDR3 DNA: TGTGCCAGCAGCTTCTATAGGAGAGCTAACTATGGCTACACCTTC
V gene: TRBV9; D gene: -; clone size: -; J gene: TRBJ1-1; CDR3 protein: CASSVLLNTEAFF; CDR3 DNA: TGTGCCAGCAGCGTATTGTTGAACACTGAAGCTTTCTTT
V gene: TRBV2; D gene: -; clone size: few; J gene: TRBJ1-1; CDR3 protein: CASTGQSGTEAFF; CDR3 DNA: TGTGCCAGTACAGGGCAGAGTGGCACTGAAGCTTTCTTT
V gene: TRBV10-3; D gene: -; clone size: -; J gene: TRBJ1-1; CDR3 protein: CAISEGQAEAFF; CDR3 DNA: TGTGCCATCAGTGAGGGGCAGGCTGAAGCTTTCTTT
V gene: TRBV29-1; D gene: -; clone size: many; J gene: TRBJ1-1; CDR3 protein: CSANQGRAFF; CDR3 DNA: TGCAGCGCCAATCAGGGTAGAGCTTTCTTT
V gene: TRBV12-5; D gene: TRBD1; clone size: -; J gene: TRBJ1-1; CDR3 protein: CASVLAAQGALTAFF; CDR3 DNA: TGTGCTAGTGTTTTGGCCGCCCAGGGGGCACTCACAGCTTTCTTT
V gene: TRBV2; D gene: -; clone size: many; J gene: TRBJ2-1; CDR3 protein: CASSELSGGYNEQFF; CDR3 DNA: TGTGCCAGCAGTGAACTGTCAGGGGGGTACAATGAGCAGTTCTTC
V gene: TRBV20-1; D gene: -; clone size: -; J gene: TRBJ2-4; CDR3 protein: CSATAGTAVNKNIQYF; CDR3 DNA: TGCAGTGCTACCGCGGGGACCGCCGTAAACAAAAACATTCAGTACTTC
V gene: TRBV12-3/TRBV12-4; D gene: -; clone size: few; J gene: TRBJ1-5; CDR3 protein: CASSFGQDQPQHF; CDR3 DNA: TGTGCCAGCAGTTTCGGCCAGGACCAGCCCCAGCATTTT
V gene: TRBV9; D gene: -; clone size: few; J gene: TRBJ2-7; CDR3 protein: CASSVDGSAYEQYF; CDR3 DNA: TGTGCCAGCAGCGTAGACGGGAGCGCGTACGAGCAGTACTTC
V gene: TRBV7-9; D gene: -; clone size: few; J gene: TRBJ2-4; CDR3 protein: CASSFENGIQYF; CDR3 DNA: TGTGCCAGCAGCTTTGAGAACGGCATTCAGTACTTC
V gene: TRBV5-1; D gene: TRBD1; clone size: -; J gene: TRBJ1-2; CDR3 protein: CASRISRDRGYGYTF; CDR3 DNA: TGCGCCAGCAGGATTTCCCGGGACAGGGGGTATGGCTACACCTTC
V gene: TRBV5-1; D gene: TRBD2; clone size: -; J gene: TRBJ2-2; CDR3 protein: CASSSRGGANTGELFF; CDR3 DNA: TGCGCCAGCAGCTCAAGGGGAGGGGCGAACACCGGGGAGCTGTTTTTT
V gene: TRBV7-2; D gene: -; clone size: few; J gene: TRBJ2-1; CDR3 protein: CASSLGGVSYNEQFF; CDR3 DNA: TGTGCCAGCAGCTTAGGGGGGGTTTCCTACAATGAGCAGTTCTTC
V gene: TRBV6-1; D gene: -; clone size: many; J gene: TRBJ1-2; CDR3 protein: CASNPNRVTNYGYTF; CDR3 DNA: TGTGCCAGCAACCCCAACAGGGTTACTAACTATGGCTACACCTTC
V gene: TRBV3-1; D gene: -; clone size: many; J gene: TRBJ1-3; CDR3 protein: CASSQQGSSGNTIYF; CDR3 DNA: TGTGCCAGCAGCCAACAGGGATCCTCTGGAAACACCATATATTTT
V gene: TRBV28; D gene: -; clone size: few; J gene: TRBJ1-5; CDR3 protein: CASSFEVQPQHF; CDR3 DNA: TGTGCCAGCAGTTTCGAGGTGCAGCCCCAGCATTTT
V gene: TRBV6-5; D gene: -; clone size: many; J gene: TRBJ1-1; CDR3 protein: CASSQTGNTEAFF; CDR3 DNA: TGTGCCAGCAGCCAAACAGGGAACACTGAAGCTTTCTTT
V gene: TRBV11-2; D gene: -; clone size: -; J gene: TRBJ1-3; CDR3 protein: CASSSGAPGNTIYF; CDR3 DNA: TGTGCCAGCAGCTCAGGGGCCCCTGGAAACACCATATATTTT
V gene: TRBV13; D gene: -; clone size: few; J gene: TRBJ2-2; CDR3 protein: CASSAFLNTGELFF; CDR3 DNA: TGTGCCAGCAGCGCCTTTTTAAACACCGGGGAGCTGTTTTTT
V gene: TRBV7-8; D gene: -; clone size: -; J gene: TRBJ1-1; CDR3 protein: CASSTRTAVEAFF; CDR3 DNA: TGTGCCAGCAGCACCCGGACAGCGGTCGAAGCTTTCTTT
V gene: TRBV6-6; D gene: -; clone size: many; J gene: TRBJ2-5; CDR3 protein: CASSYLLAQETQYF; CDR3 DNA: TGTGCCAGCAGTTACCTTCTAGCCCAAGAGACCCAGTACTTC
V gene: TRBV10-2; D gene: TRBD1; clone size: few; J gene: TRBJ2-1; CDR3 protein: CASEDRGDYNEQFF; CDR3 DNA: TGCGCCAGCGAGGACAGGGGAGATTACAATGAGCAGTTCTTC
V gene: TRBV20-1; D gene: TRBD2; clone size: -; J gene: TRBJ2-1; CDR3 protein: CSASPITSVYNEQFF; CDR3 DNA: TGCAGTGCTAGCCCCATTACTAGCGTTTACAATGAGCAGTTCTTC
V gene: TRBV20-1; D gene: TRBD1; clone size: -; J gene: TRBJ1-5; CDR3 protein: CSALGTGANQPQHF; CDR3 DNA: TGCAGTGCTCTTGGGACAGGGGCGAATCAGCCCCAGCATTTT
V gene: TRBV20-1; D gene: -; clone size: -; J gene: TRBJ2-5; CDR3 protein: CSASEARRETQYF; CDR3 DNA: TGCAGTGCTAGTGAGGCTAGAAGGGAGACCCAGTACTTC
V gene: TRBV6-5; D gene: TRBD1; clone size: few; J gene: TRBJ1-1; CDR3 protein: CASKIRGLFTEAFF; CDR3 DNA: TGTGCCAGCAAAATCAGGGGGCTGTTCACTGAAGCTTTCTTT
V gene: TRBV6-5; D gene: -; clone size: many; J gene: TRBJ2-1; CDR3 protein: CASRDGNLNEQFF; CDR3 DNA: TGTGCCAGCAGGGACGGGAACCTCAATGAGCAGTTCTTC
V gene: TRBV20-1; D gene: -; clone size: -; J gene: TRBJ2-7; CDR3 protein: CSASLAGSFYEQYF; CDR3 DNA: TGCAGTGCTAGTCTGGCGGGGAGTTTCTACGAGCAGTACTTC
V gene: TRBV5-1; D gene: -; clone size: few; J gene: TRBJ2-6; CDR3 protein: CASSSIPPGSGANVLTF; CDR3 DNA: TGCGCCAGCAGCTCGATCCCCCCAGGGTCCGGGGCCAACGTCCTGACTTTC
V gene: TRBV15; D gene: TRBD2; clone size: few; J gene: TRBJ2-7; CDR3 protein: CATSRDPSGLYEQYF; CDR3 DNA: TGTGCCACCAGCAGAGACCCTAGCGGCCTCTACGAGCAGTACTTC
V gene: TRBV19; D gene: TRBD1; clone size: many; J gene: TRBJ1-2; CDR3 protein: CASSTTGADGYTF; CDR3 DNA: TGTGCCAGTAGTACGACAGGGGCGGATGGCTACACCTTC
V gene: TRBV21-1; D gene: -; clone size: many; J gene: TRBJ2-7; CDR3 protein: CASISTYEQYF; CDR3 DNA: TGTGCCAGCATCTCAACGTACGAGCAGTACTTC
V gene: TRBV6-6; D gene: -; clone size: -; J gene: TRBJ1-1; CDR3 protein: CASSYGSGDRNTEAFF; CDR3 DNA: TGTGCCAGCAGTTACGGTTCAGGGGACCGGAACACTGAAGCTTTCTTT